These 13 T cell receptor beta chains were sequenced from one sample in a study of blood T cell repertoires in COVID-19. Produced via immunoSEQ multiplex PCR; TCRdb's table is partial and in-frame only. Of 300,000 to 400,000 clones in the sample, about 91% were seen once. The sequenced sample consisted of peripheral blood. The receptors stem from a young man with COVID-19, enrolled during active disease.

This rearrangement joins TRBV10-3 to TRBJ2-6; TRBD1 matches at 11 bases. The CDR3 spans 18 residues. The germline V gene encodes CDR1 ENHRY and CDR2 SYGVKD. The V and J ends lost 7 bases and 0 bases, in that order; junction bases with no gene match: 8. The CDR3 is CAITPGQGVLSGANVLTF. The CDR3 DNA sequence: TGTGCCATCACTCCGGGACAGGGGGTGCTCTCTGGGGCCAACGTCCTGACTTTC.

The rearrangement joins TRBV10-3 to TRBJ2-1, with a tentative D call TRBD1 (6 bases). Trimming removed 4 bases at V and 1 base at J, with 11 bases between. The CDR3 runs to 15 residues. CDR1 ENHRY and CDR2 SYGVKD come from the germline V gene. CDR3 protein: CAISVQGGSYNEQFF. The CDR3 DNA reads as TGTGCCATCAGTGTACAGGGTGGGTCCTACAATGAGCAGTTCTTC.

The chain links TRBV5-6 to TRBJ2-3; D unclear. The germline CDR1 and CDR2 sequences are SGHDT and YYEEEE. The CDR3 totals 13 residues. V gave up 2 bases and J gave up 5 bases, with 9 bases separating them. The CDR3 region is CASSFLLGDTQYF. CDR3 in DNA: TGTGCCAGCAGCTTCCTGCTAGGAGATACGCAGTATTTT.

The chain is built from TRBV20-1 and TRBJ2-5; the match to TRBD2 covers 8 bases. V lost 8 bases and J lost 5; bases outside the gene matches: 4. Germline loops: CDR1 DFQATT, CDR2 SNEGSKA (reference sequence). The CDR3 has 11 amino acids. The CDR3 nucleotides read TGCAGTCCGGGAGGGTGGGAGACCCAGTACTTC. This sequence encodes CSPGGWETQYF.

The CDR3 loop reads CASSKGQGHPDTQYF. The CDR3 region has the DNA TGTGCCAGCAGTAAGGGACAGGGGCACCCAGATACGCAGTATTTT. The V call is TRBV6-2 or TRBV6-3, the J call TRBJ2-3, with 10 bases lining up with TRBD1. The trim removed 5 bases at V and 4 bases at J, leaving 6 bases unmatched. Germline V gene sequence: CDR1 MNHEY, CDR2 SVGEGT. CDR3 length: 15 amino acids.

This clone was picked up one time. This rearrangement joins TRBV27 to TRBJ2-6; tentative D call: TRBD1 (5 bases). The CDR3 length is 21 residues. V lost 0 bases to trimming and J lost 0 bases, with 21 bases between them. Germline CDR1 and CDR2: MNHEY and SMNVEV (reference sequence). The CDR3 loop reads CASSLSVRQTGASSGANVLTF. Written as DNA, the CDR3 is TGTGCCAGCAGTTTATCGGTCCGCCAAACAGGAGCGAGCTCTGGGGCCAACGTCCTGACTTTC.

The chain joins TRBV7-3 to TRBJ2-5, with D perhaps matching TRBD1 (5 bases). The CDR3 length is 14 residues. Trimming stripped 3 bases from V and 1 base from J, with 9 bases between. Germline assignment: CDR1 SGHTA and CDR2 FQGTGA. This CDR3 reads CASSFAGSQETQYF. As DNA, the CDR3 is TGTGCCAGCAGCTTCGCAGGGTCCCAAGAGACCCAGTACTTC.

V gene TRBV19 combines with J gene TRBJ1-1; D possibly corresponds to TRBD1 (6 bases). The V gene lost 10 bases and the J gene lost 1 base, with 13 bases spanning the gap. Germline V gives CDR1 LNHDA, CDR2 SQIVND (reference sequence). The CDR3 spans 13 residues. CDR3 amino acids: CANNGGQNTEAFF. CDR3 DNA: TGTGCCAATAACGGGGGGCAGAACACTGAAGCTTTCTTT. The whole variable domain, filled in from reference TRBV19 and TRBJ1-1, reads DGGITQSPKYLFRKEGQNVTLSCEQNLNHDAMYWYRQDPGQGLRLIYYSQIVNDFQKGDIAEGYSVSREKKESFPLTVTSAQKNPTAFYLCANNGGQNTEAFFGQGTRLTVV.

The chain has TRBV6-5 and TRBJ1-3; TRBD1 matches at 9 bases. The CDR3 is 16 amino acids. Germline V gene data show CDR1 as MNHEY and CDR2 as SVGAGI. The J segment lost 4 bases and the V segment lost 0 bases, leaving 4 bases of the junction unmatched. CDR3 bases: TGTGCCAGCAGTTACTCGAACAGGGGGCTCGGAAACACCATATATTTT. Translation gives CASSYSNRGLGNTIYF.

The V call is TRBV19, the J call TRBJ1-2; 9 bases agree with TRBD1. V was pared by 2 bases and J by 4 bases, with 8 bases of the junction left unmatched. The CDR3 loop spans 16 amino acids. Germline V CDR1 and CDR2: LNHDA, SQIVND (reference sequence). CDR3: CASSITPGQGVYGYTF. The CDR3, as DNA: TGTGCCAGTAGTATAACACCGGGACAGGGTGTCTATGGCTACACCTTC. The full variable domain, completed using reference TRBV19 and TRBJ1-2, is DGGITQSPKYLFRKEGQNVTLSCEQNLNHDAMYWYRQDPGQGLRLIYYSQIVNDFQKGDIAEGYSVSREKKESFPLTVTSAQKNPTAFYLCASSITPGQGVYGYTFGSGTRLTVV.

The chain combines TRBV6-5 with TRBJ2-7; perhaps TRBD2 as D (5 bases). The CDR3 is made up of 13 amino acids. V was shortened by 4 bases and J by 4 bases, with 11 bases between the two germline ends. Germline values: CDR1 MNHEY, CDR2 SVGAGI. Written as DNA, the CDR3 is TGTGCCAGCAGTTTTGCCGGGGAATACGAGCAGTACTTC. This encodes CASSFAGEYEQYF.

V and J are TRBV6-5 and TRBJ2-1, with a possible D match to TRBD1 (5 bases). There are 12 residues in the CDR3. Trimming left V 6 bases short and J 10 bases short, with 13 bases between. The germline gives CDR1 MNHEY, CDR2 SVGAGI. The CDR3 is CASRAPWGEQFF. The CDR3 nucleotides are TGTGCCAGCAGAGCACCATGGGGCGAGCAGTTCTTC.

The rearrangement links TRBV7-2 to TRBJ2-7; a weak D match, TRBD1 (6 bases). The germline V gene has CDR1 SGHTA and CDR2 FQGNSA. This CDR3 region has 14 residues. The V end lost 6 bases, the J end lost 6 bases, and 18 bases lay between the germline ends. CDR3: CASSPTRGNGEQYF. As DNA, the CDR3 is TGTGCCAGCAGTCCTACCAGGGGCAACGGCGAGCAGTACTTC.